These 24 T cell receptor beta chains came from one sample sequenced in a study of blood T cell repertoires in COVID-19. Profiled with immunoSEQ multiplex PCR; TCRdb holds only in-frame clones, not every one. The data hold roughly 140,000 clones, with 80% observed a single time. The sequenced material came from peripheral blood. These receptors were obtained from a man in his sixties with active or convalescent COVID-19.

This rearrangement joins TRBV24-1 to TRBJ2-2, with 7 bases aligning to TRBD1. The CDR3 is 15 amino acids. The germline CDR1 and CDR2 sequences are KGHDR and SFDVKD. Trimming took 3 bases from V and 5 from J; bases not matched to a gene: 5. This chain's CDR3 is CATSDERGRTGELFF. The DNA of the CDR3 is TGTGCCACCAGTGATGAGAGGGGGCGAACCGGGGAGCTGTTTTTT.

V is TRBV7-3 and J is TRBJ2-2, with TRBD1 matching 8 bases. The CDR3 contains 15 residues. The J segment lost 7 bases and the V segment lost 4 bases, leaving 8 bases of the junction unmatched. Looked up from germline, CDR1 is SGHTA and CDR2 is FQGTGA. DNA for the CDR3: TGTGCCAGCAGCTCCATTGGACAGGGTCACGGGGAGCTGTTTTTT. Residues: CASSSIGQGHGELFF. Complete variable domain (other parts from reference TRBV7-3 and TRBJ2-2): GAGVSQTPSNKVTEKGKYVELRCDPISGHTALYWYRQSLGQGPEFLIYFQGTGAADDSGLPNDRFFAVRPEGSVSTLKIQRTERGDSAVYLCASSSIGQGHGELFFGEGSRLTVL.

V usage is TRBV5-1 and J usage is TRBJ2-7; 9 nucleotides agree with TRBD2. Germline V gene sequence: CDR1 SGHRS, CDR2 YFSETQ. Losses at the gene ends were 4 bases for V and 4 bases for J; bases not matched to a gene: 9. This CDR3 has 15 residues. The CDR3 protein is CASSEGGSGSYEQYF. The CDR3 bases are TGCGCCAGCAGCGAGGGGGGTAGCGGGAGTTACGAGCAGTACTTC. The complete variable domain, with remaining parts taken from reference TRBV5-1 and TRBJ2-7, reads KAGVTQTPRYLIKTRGQQVTLSCSPISGHRSVSWYQQTPGQGLQFLFEYFSETQRNKGNFPGRFSGRQFSNSRSEMNVSTLELGDSALYLCASSEGGSGSYEQYFGPGTRLTVT.

V usage is TRBV9 and J usage is TRBJ2-5; TRBD2 agrees at 12 bases. Unmatched junction bases numbered 6, after V lost 2 bases and J lost 4 bases. Germline V gene data show CDR1 as SGDLS and CDR2 as YYNGEE. The CDR3 runs 16 residues. CDR3: CASSVGLAGGGETQYF. In nucleotides, the CDR3 is TGTGCCAGCAGCGTCGGGCTAGCGGGAGGGGGAGAGACCCAGTACTTC. The complete variable domain, with remaining parts taken from reference TRBV9 and TRBJ2-5, reads DSGVTQTPKHLITATGQRVTLRCSPRSGDLSVYWYQQSLDQGLQFLIQYYNGEERAKGNILERFSAQQFPDLHSELNLSSLELGDSALYFCASSVGLAGGGETQYFGPGTRLLVL.

This chain connects TRBV13 to TRBJ2-3; tentatively, D is TRBD1 (6 bases). Germline V gene sequence: CDR1 PRHDT, CDR2 FYEKMQ (reference sequence). V lost 0 bases, J lost 2 bases, and 9 bases lay in between. The CDR3 has 15 residues. CDR3 loop: CASSLGQGSTDTQYF. DNA of the CDR3: TGTGCCAGCAGCTTAGGACAGGGCTCCACAGATACGCAGTATTTT. The whole variable domain, filled in from reference TRBV13 and TRBJ2-3, reads AAGVIQSPRHLIKEKRETATLKCYPIPRHDTVYWYQQGPGQDPQFLISFYEKMQSDKGSIPDRFSAQQFSDYHSELNMSSLELGDSALYFCASSLGQGSTDTQYFGPGTRLTVL.

V gene TRBV12-3 or TRBV12-4 combines with J gene TRBJ1-2; 7 positions agree with TRBD1. The junction had 3 bases not matched to a gene; V was cut back by 6 bases and J by 5 bases. This CDR3 region has 12 residues. The CDR3 DNA sequence: TGTGCCAGCAGGGGGGGACAGTATGGCTACACCTTC. It yields the protein CASRGGQYGYTF.

The chain employs TRBV4-3 and TRBJ2-2; 7 bases match TRBD1. CDR1 is LGHNA and CDR2 is YSLEER in the germline V gene. V was clipped by 8 bases and J by 8 bases; unmatched bases: 17. The CDR3 totals 16 residues. The CDR3 is CASSYAGGQLRGELFF. CDR3 bases: TGCGCCAGCTCCTATGCTGGGGGACAGTTACGGGGGGAGCTGTTTTTT.

The genes are TRBV10-2 and TRBJ2-7; D possibly corresponds to TRBD1 (5 bases). This CDR3 has 13 residues. Germline V gives CDR1 WSHSY, CDR2 SAAADI. Trimming pared 3 bases from V and 3 bases from J, leaving 9 bases between. The DNA of the CDR3 is TGCGCCAGCAGTGAAGGGGCTGACTACGAGCAGTACTTC. The encoded protein is CASSEGADYEQYF.

The chain links TRBV3-1 (or the pseudogene TRBV3-2) to TRBJ1-2; D perhaps matches TRBD1 (5 bases). Germline CDR1 and CDR2: LGHDT and YNNKEL (reference sequence). V was trimmed by 0 bases and J by 8 bases, leaving 22 bases between them. This CDR3 spans 17 amino acids. Here the CDR3 DNA reads TGTGCCAGCAGCCAAGAGGTACCCTGGGGGGGAACGGAGGGCTACACCTTC. Translating it yields CASSQEVPWGGTEGYTF.

The chain links TRBV18 to TRBJ1-5, with a tentative D call TRBD1 (5 bases). In germline, CDR1 is KGHSH, CDR2 LQKENI. This CDR3 is built from 14 residues. Trimming removed 1 base at V and 5 bases at J, with 9 bases between. CDR3 coding DNA: TGTGCCAGCTCACCACTCGGAGGGGATCAGCCCCAGCATTTT. It codes for CASSPLGGDQPQHF.

This chain connects TRBV19 to TRBJ2-2, with 9 bases lining up with TRBD1. The V segment lost 7 bases and the J segment 6 bases; nucleotides outside the gene matches: 6. CDR3 length equals 14 residues. Germline CDR1 and CDR2: LNHDA and SQIVND (reference sequence). CDR3 sequence: CASNLGQGAGELFF. In DNA form, the CDR3 reads TGTGCCAGTAACCTGGGACAGGGTGCCGGGGAGCTGTTTTTT.

J is TRBJ1-5 and V is TRBV6-5; TRBD1 is a possible D gene (5 bases). Per the germline V gene, CDR1 is MNHEY and CDR2 is SVGAGI. The CDR3 has 15 amino acids. The ends were cut back, 5 bases at V and 6 bases at J, with 17 bases in the middle. The CDR3 DNA reads TGTGCCAGCAGTCCACAAATGGGGGGGACTCAGCCCCAGCATTTT. Translating gives CASSPQMGGTQPQHF.

The chain joins TRBV9 to TRBJ2-7; 7 bases agree with TRBD2. V was pared by 0 bases and J by 2 bases, with 5 bases of the junction left unmatched. Germline V CDR1 and CDR2: SGDLS, YYNGEE. The CDR3 sequence is 15 residues long. CDR3 loop: CASSVGAGIAYEQYF. The CDR3 DNA sequence: TGTGCCAGCAGCGTAGGAGCGGGGATCGCCTACGAGCAGTACTTC.

The chain is built from TRBV5-4 and TRBJ2-5; 11 nucleotides agree with TRBD2. Germline CDR1 reads SGHNT; CDR2 reads YYREEE (reference sequence). The CDR3 has 15 residues. The ends lost 5 bases at V and 6 bases at J; junction bases unmatched: 9. The CDR3 here is CASSSTTSGIKTQYF. The CDR3 DNA reads as TGTGCCAGCAGTTCTACGACTAGCGGGATTAAGACCCAGTACTTC. Filled out from reference TRBV5-4 and TRBJ2-5, the complete variable domain reads ETGVTQSPTHLIKTRGQQVTLRCSSQSGHNTVSWYQQALGQGPQFIFQYYREEENGRGNFPPRFSGLQFPNYSSELNVNALELDDSALYLCASSSTTSGIKTQYFGPGTRLLVL.

This clone was seen only a few times. The chain couples TRBV6-6 to TRBJ1-6; D is undetermined. CDR1 and CDR2 from the germline V gene are MNHNY and SVGAGI (reference sequence). Trimming shortened V by 0 bases and J by 12 bases, and 9 bases separated the two germline ends. CDR3 length: 13 amino acids. CDR3 nucleotides: TGTGCCAGCAGTTACTCTACGGGAGAACCCCTCCACTTT. Translated: CASSYSTGEPLHF.

The J gene is TRBJ1-5, the V gene TRBV25-1; possible D gene TRBD1, 6 bases. Trimming took off 4 bases at V and 7 bases at J, with 14 bases between the two ends. The CDR3 spans 14 residues. The V gene's germline CDR1 is MGHDK and CDR2 SYGVNS. The CDR3 region is CASSVQGWGQPQHF. The CDR3 DNA is TGTGCCAGCAGTGTACAGGGCTGGGGACAGCCCCAGCATTTT.

The gene calls are TRBV18 and TRBJ1-2; D not certain. V was pared by 3 bases and J by 4 bases, with 9 bases between. CDR1 and CDR2 (germline): KGHSH, LQKENI. The CDR3 runs 13 residues. The CDR3 reads CASSPQDSYGYTF. CDR3 coding DNA: TGTGCCAGCTCACCTCAGGATTCCTATGGCTACACCTTC.

This chain joins TRBV19 and TRBJ2-5; tentatively, D is TRBD2 (6 bases). Germline CDR1 LNHDA, CDR2 SQIVND (reference sequence). This CDR3 region has 13 residues. Trimming shortened V by 5 bases and J by 4 bases, and 11 bases separated the two germline ends. CDR3 coding DNA: TGTGCCAGTAGTCGGGAGAATTCAGAGACCCAGTACTTC. It translates to CASSRENSETQYF. The full variable domain, completed using reference TRBV19 and TRBJ2-5, is DGGITQSPKYLFRKEGQNVTLSCEQNLNHDAMYWYRQDPGQGLRLIYYSQIVNDFQKGDIAEGYSVSREKKESFPLTVTSAQKNPTAFYLCASSRENSETQYFGPGTRLLVL.

This chain joins TRBV6-1 and TRBJ2-7; a possible D gene is TRBD1 (6 bases). Germline assignment: CDR1 MNHNS and CDR2 SASEGT. The V gene lost 1 base and the J gene lost 2 bases, with 9 bases spanning the gap. The CDR3 has 14 amino acids. CDR3 in amino acids: CASSEVQGPYEQYF. CDR3 nucleotides: TGTGCCAGCAGTGAAGTACAGGGACCCTACGAGCAGTACTTC.

This chain connects TRBV19 to TRBJ2-5, with D unresolved. The CDR3 is 14 amino acids. V shed 4 bases and J shed 4 bases, with 13 bases lying between them. The germline gives CDR1 LNHDA, CDR2 SQIVND (reference sequence). CDR3 sequence (DNA): TGTGCCAGTAGTACTTCTAGGTTAGGAGAGACCCAGTACTTC. Its translation is CASSTSRLGETQYF.

The rearrangement joins TRBV7-3 to TRBJ2-3; weak D call: TRBD1 (5 bases). Germline V gene lookup returns CDR1 SGHTA and CDR2 FQGTGA. This CDR3 contains 12 residues. V lost 5 bases, J lost 6 bases, and 9 bases lay in between. The CDR3 DNA reads as TGTGCCAGCAGCGATTGGGGCGATACGCAGTATTTT. Protein product: CASSDWGDTQYF. Filled out from reference TRBV7-3 and TRBJ2-3, the complete variable domain reads GAGVSQTPSNKVTEKGKYVELRCDPISGHTALYWYRQSLGQGPEFLIYFQGTGAADDSGLPNDRFFAVRPEGSVSTLKIQRTERGDSAVYLCASSDWGDTQYFGPGTRLTVL.

The chain links TRBV12-5 to TRBJ1-2; 7 nucleotides match TRBD1. The CDR3 sequence is 14 residues long. V shed 5 bases, J shed 2 bases, and the junction held 5 bases outside the gene matches. Germline V lookup: CDR1 LGHNT, CDR2 FRNRAP. This CDR3 is CASGPGQANYGYTF. The DNA for the CDR3 is TGTGCTAGTGGTCCCGGACAGGCGAACTATGGCTACACCTTC.

The chain uses TRBV11-2 and TRBJ2-1; no definite D call. Trimming took off 5 bases at V and 0 bases at J, with 8 bases between the two ends. This CDR3 region has 14 residues. Germline-derived CDR1 and CDR2 are SGHAT and FQNNGV. The CDR3 loop is CASSPLSSYNEQFF. CDR3 nucleotides: TGTGCCAGCAGCCCACTAAGCTCCTACAATGAGCAGTTCTTC.

This chain connects TRBV11-2 to TRBJ2-3; 10 nucleotides match TRBD2. In germline, CDR1 is SGHAT, CDR2 FQNNGV. This CDR3 contains 16 residues. Germline trimming cut 3 bases from V and 8 bases from J; bases unmatched to any gene: 11. In DNA form, the CDR3 reads TGTGCCAGCAGCTTGGTGCCTAGCGGGAGCGCAGGTACGCAGTATTTT. The encoded protein is CASSLVPSGSAGTQYF.